This TCR beta chain was sequenced during a study of spatial heterogeneity in lung cancer. Whole-study context: Raw reads contained each unique TCR and UMI combination more than ten times on average. Study-level findings and limits: The appearance of ubiquitous expanded tumor TCRs in blood was greater at resection than follow-up.

Every TCR cDNA molecule bore its own unique molecular identifier. TCRdb itself ran the 5' RACE reads through MiXCR, one entry per CDR3 protein. The sample comprises 15,000 to 20,000 distinct CDR3 sequences, 20% to 25% of which are singletons, and 15% to 20% rests with the top ten. By share of the sample, this clonotype is medium-sized. As yet, its antigen is unknown. Germline lookup yields CDR1 MDHEN and CDR2 SYDVKM. The CDR3 extends over 17 amino acids. Trimming stripped 2 bases from V and 2 bases from J, with 18 bases between. Specified time point: sample taken at primary tumor resection. Extraction of whole RNA from tumor, nontumor lung or frozen PBMC preceded unsorted sequencing.

Material: PBMCs, obtained at surgery. The chain has TRBV28 and TRBJ2-5; TRBD2 might be the D (5 bases). The receptor comes from a female donor with early-stage non-small cell lung cancer. Here the CDR3 reads CASSLPHFRTGQETQYF. The CDR3 region has the DNA TGTGCCAGCAGTTTACCCCACTTCCGAACGGGGCAAGAGACCCAGTACTTC. The variable domain in full, with the rest retrieved from reference TRBV28 and TRBJ2-5, is DVKVTQSSRYLVKRTGEKVFLECVQDMDHENMFWYRQDPGLGLRLIYFSYDVKMKEKGDIPEGYSVSREKKERFSLILESASTNQTSMYLCASSLPHFRTGQETQYFGPGTRLLVL.